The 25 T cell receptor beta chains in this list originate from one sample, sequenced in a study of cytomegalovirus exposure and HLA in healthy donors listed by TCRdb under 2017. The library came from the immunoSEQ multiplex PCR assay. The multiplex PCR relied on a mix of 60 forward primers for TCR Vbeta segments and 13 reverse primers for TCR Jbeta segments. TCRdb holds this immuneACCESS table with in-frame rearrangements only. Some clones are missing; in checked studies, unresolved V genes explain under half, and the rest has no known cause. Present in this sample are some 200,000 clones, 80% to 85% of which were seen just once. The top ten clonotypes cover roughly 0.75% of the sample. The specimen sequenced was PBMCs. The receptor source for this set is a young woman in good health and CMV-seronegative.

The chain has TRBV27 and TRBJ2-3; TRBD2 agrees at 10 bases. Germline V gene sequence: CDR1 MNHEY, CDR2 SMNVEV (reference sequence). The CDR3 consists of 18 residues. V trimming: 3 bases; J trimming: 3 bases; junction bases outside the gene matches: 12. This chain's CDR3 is CASSFIWGTSGVTDTQYF. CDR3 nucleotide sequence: TGTGCCAGCAGTTTTATATGGGGTACTAGCGGGGTAACAGATACGCAGTATTTT.

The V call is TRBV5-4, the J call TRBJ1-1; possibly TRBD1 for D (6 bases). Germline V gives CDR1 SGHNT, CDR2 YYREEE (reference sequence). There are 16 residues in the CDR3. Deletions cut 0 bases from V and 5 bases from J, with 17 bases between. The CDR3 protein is CASSLAGAGVLTEAFF. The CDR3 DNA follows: TGTGCCAGCAGCTTGGCCGGGGCAGGGGTTTTAACTGAAGCTTTCTTT.

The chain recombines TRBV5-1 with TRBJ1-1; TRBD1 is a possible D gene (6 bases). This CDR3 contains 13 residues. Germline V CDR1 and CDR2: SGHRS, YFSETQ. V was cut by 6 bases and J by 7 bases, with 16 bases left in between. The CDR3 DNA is TGCGCCAGCACTAGAACAGGGTCAGGTGAAGCTTTCTTT. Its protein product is CASTRTGSGEAFF.

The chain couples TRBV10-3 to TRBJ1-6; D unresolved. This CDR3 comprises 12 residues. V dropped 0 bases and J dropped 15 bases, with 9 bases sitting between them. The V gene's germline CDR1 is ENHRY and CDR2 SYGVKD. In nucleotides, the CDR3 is TGTGCCATCAGTGAGTCGAGCCGCTTCCTCCACTTT. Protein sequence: CAISESSRFLHF.

The CDR3 DNA is TGCAGCGTTCCTAGACCGATTAATAATTCACCCCTCCACTTT. Protein: CSVPRPINNSPLHF. The rearrangement links TRBV29-1 to TRBJ1-6; D not resolved. Germline values: CDR1 SQVTM, CDR2 ANQGSEA. The ends were cut back, 5 bases at V and 5 bases at J, with 13 bases in the middle. CDR3 length: 14 amino acids.

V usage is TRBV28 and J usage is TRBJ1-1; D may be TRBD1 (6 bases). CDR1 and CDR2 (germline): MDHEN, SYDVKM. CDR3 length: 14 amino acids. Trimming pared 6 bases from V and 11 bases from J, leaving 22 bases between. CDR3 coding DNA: TGTGCCAGCAGCTTTACAGGGAGCGCGGCCGTTGCTTTCTTT. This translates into CASSFTGSAAVAFF.

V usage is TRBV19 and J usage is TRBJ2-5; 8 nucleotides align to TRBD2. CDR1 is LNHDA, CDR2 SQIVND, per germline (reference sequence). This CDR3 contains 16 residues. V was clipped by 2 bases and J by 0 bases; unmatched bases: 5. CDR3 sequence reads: CASSIRTSSYQETQYF. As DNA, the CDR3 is TGTGCCAGTAGTATAAGGACTAGCTCGTACCAAGAGACCCAGTACTTC. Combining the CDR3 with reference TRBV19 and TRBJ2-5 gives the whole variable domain DGGITQSPKYLFRKEGQNVTLSCEQNLNHDAMYWYRQDPGQGLRLIYYSQIVNDFQKGDIAEGYSVSREKKESFPLTVTSAQKNPTAFYLCASSIRTSSYQETQYFGPGTRLLVL.

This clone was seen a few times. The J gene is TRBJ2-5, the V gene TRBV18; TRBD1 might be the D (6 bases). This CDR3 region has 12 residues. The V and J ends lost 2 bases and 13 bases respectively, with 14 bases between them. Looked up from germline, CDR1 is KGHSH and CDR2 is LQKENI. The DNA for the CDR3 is TGTGCCAGCTCACCAGAACCGCCAGGGGTGTACTTC. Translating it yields CASSPEPPGVYF.

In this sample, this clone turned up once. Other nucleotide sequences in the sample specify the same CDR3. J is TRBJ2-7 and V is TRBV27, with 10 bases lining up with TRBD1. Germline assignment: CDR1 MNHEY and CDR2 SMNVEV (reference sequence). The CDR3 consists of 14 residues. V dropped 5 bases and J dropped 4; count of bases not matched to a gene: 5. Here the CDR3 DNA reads TGTGCCAGCAGTCCCGGACAGGGGGGATACGAGCAGTACTTC. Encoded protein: CASSPGQGGYEQYF.

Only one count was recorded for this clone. In DNA, the CDR3 is TGCGCCAGCAGTGACCTCCGGACAGGGGTGAATCAGCCCCAGCATTTT. Translating it yields CASSDLRTGVNQPQHF. J is TRBJ1-5 and V is TRBV10-1; 9 nucleotides agree with TRBD1. V lost 3 bases and J lost 4; bases outside the gene matches: 7. The germline V gene encodes CDR1 WNHNN and CDR2 SYGVQD (reference sequence). CDR3 length: 16 amino acids.

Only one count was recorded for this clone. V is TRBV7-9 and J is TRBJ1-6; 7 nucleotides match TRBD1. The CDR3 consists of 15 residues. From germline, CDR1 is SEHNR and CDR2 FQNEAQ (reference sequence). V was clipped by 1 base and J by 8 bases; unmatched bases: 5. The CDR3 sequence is CASSLGGQNYSPLHF. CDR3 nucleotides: TGTGCCAGCAGCTTAGGGGGACAGAACTATTCACCCCTCCACTTT.

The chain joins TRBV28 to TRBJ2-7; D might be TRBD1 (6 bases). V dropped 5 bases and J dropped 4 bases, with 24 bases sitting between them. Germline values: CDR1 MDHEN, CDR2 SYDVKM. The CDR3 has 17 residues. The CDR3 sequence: CASSRPYRETNKYEQYF. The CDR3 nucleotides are TGTGCCAGCAGTCGTCCCTACAGGGAAACTAATAAGTACGAGCAGTACTTC.

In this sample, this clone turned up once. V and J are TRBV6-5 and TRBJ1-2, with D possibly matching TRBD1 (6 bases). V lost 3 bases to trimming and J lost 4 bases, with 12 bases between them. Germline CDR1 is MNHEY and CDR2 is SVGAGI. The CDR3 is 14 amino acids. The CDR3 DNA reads TGTGCCAGCAGTTATTACCCAGGGGCCTATGGCTACACCTTC. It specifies CASSYYPGAYGYTF.

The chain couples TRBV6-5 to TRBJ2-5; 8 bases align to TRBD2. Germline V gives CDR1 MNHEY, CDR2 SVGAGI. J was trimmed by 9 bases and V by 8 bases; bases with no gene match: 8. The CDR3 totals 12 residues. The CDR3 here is CASSGGEAAQYF. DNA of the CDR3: TGTGCCAGCTCGGGGGGGGAGGCGGCCCAGTACTTC.

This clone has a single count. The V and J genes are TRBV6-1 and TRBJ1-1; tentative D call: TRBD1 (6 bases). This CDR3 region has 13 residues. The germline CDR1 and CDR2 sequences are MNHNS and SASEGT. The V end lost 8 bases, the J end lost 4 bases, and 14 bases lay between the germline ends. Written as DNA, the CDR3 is TGTGCCAGCGGGGACGACAGGAGCACTGAAGCTTTCTTT. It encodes CASGDDRSTEAFF.

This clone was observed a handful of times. CDR3 nucleotides: TGTGCCAGCAGGGGACAGGAGAACTATGGCTACACCTTC. Its protein is CASRGQENYGYTF. V gene TRBV2 combines with J gene TRBJ1-2, with 8 bases fitting TRBD1. V lost 6 bases, J lost 2 bases, and 2 bases stayed unmatched. The CDR3 is 13 residues long. Germline loops: CDR1 SNHLY, CDR2 FYNNEI.

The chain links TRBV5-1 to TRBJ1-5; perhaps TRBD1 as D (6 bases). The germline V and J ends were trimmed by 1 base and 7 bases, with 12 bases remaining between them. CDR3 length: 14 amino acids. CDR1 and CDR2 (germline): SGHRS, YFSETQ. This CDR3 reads CASSLSSGTQPQHF. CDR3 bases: TGCGCCAGCAGCTTGTCGTCGGGGACACAGCCCCAGCATTTT.

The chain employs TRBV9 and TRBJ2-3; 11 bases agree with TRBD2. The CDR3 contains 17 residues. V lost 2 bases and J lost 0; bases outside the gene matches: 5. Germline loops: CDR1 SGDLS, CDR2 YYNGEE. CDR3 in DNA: TGTGCCAGCAGCGTGGAGGGACTAGCGGATAGCACAGATACGCAGTATTTT. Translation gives CASSVEGLADSTDTQYF.

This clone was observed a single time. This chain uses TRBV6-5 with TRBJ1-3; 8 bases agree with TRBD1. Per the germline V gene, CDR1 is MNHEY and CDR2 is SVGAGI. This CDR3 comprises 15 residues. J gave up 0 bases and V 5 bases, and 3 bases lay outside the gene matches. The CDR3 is CASSRQGISGNTIYF. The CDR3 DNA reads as TGTGCCAGCAGTCGACAGGGGATCTCTGGAAACACCATATATTTT.

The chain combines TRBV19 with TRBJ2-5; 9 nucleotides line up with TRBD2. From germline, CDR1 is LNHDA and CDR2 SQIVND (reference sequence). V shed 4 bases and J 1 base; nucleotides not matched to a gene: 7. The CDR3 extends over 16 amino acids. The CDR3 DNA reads TGTGCCAGTAGTAACGACGGGCGGGGGGGCCAAGAGACCCAGTACTTC. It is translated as CASSNDGRGGQETQYF.

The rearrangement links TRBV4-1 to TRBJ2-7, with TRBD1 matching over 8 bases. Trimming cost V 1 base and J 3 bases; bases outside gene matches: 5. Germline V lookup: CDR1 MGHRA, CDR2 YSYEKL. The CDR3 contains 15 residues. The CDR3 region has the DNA TGCGCCAGCAGCCAAGCGACAGGGGTTTTCTACGAGCAGTACTTC. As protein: CASSQATGVFYEQYF.

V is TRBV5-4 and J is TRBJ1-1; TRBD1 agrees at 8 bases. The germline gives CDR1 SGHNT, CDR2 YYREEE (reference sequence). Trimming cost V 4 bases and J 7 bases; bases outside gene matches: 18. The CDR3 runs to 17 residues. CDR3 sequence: CASSPLDRGASWVEAFF. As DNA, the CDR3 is TGTGCCAGCAGCCCACTAGACAGGGGCGCCAGTTGGGTTGAAGCTTTCTTT.

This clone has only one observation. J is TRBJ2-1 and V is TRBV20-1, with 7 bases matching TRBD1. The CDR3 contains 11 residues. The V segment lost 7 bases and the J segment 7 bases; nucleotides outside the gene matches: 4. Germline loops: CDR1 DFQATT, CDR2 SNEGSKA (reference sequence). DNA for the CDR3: TGCAGTGTCCCCAGGGGGAATGAGCAGTTCTTC. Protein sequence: CSVPRGNEQFF.

The CDR3 spells CASSQYPEAGAREAFF. The CDR3 DNA reads as TGTGCCAGCAGCCAGTATCCAGAGGCGGGGGCGAGGGAAGCTTTCTTT. This chain connects TRBV28 to TRBJ1-1; the D gene is possibly TRBD1 (6 bases). CDR3 length: 16 amino acids. The germline CDR1 and CDR2 sequences are MDHEN and SYDVKM. Trimming removed 6 bases from V and 8 bases from J, with 25 bases in between.

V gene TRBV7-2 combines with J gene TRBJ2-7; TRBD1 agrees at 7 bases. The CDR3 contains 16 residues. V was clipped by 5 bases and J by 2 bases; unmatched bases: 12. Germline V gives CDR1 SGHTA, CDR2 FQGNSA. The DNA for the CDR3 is TGTGCCAGCAGCCCCCACTCGGGGCAGGGGGCCTACGAGCAGTACTTC. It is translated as CASSPHSGQGAYEQYF.